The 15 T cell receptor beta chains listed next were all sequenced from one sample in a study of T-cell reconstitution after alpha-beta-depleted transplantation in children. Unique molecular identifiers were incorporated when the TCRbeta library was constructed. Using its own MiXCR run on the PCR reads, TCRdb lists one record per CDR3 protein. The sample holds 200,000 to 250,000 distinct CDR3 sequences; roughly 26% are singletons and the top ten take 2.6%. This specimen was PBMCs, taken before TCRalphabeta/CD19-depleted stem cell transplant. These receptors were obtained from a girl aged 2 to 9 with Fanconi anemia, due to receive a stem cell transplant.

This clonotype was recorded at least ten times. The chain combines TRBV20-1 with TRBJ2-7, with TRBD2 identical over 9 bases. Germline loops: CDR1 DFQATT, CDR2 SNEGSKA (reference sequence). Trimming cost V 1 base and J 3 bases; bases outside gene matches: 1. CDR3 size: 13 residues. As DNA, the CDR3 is TGCAGTGCTAGAGGGACTAGCGACTACGAGCAGTACTTC. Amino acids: CSARGTSDYEQYF.

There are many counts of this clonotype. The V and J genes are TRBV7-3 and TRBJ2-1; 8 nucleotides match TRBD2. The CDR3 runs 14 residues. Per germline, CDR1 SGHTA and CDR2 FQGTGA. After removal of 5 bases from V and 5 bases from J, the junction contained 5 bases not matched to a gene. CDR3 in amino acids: CASSKSGSHNEQFF. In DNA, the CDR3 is TGTGCCAGCAGCAAAAGCGGGAGCCACAATGAGCAGTTCTTC.

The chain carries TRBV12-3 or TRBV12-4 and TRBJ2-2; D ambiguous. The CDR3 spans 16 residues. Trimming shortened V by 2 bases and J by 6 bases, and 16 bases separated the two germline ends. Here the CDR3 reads CASSLKIGANPGELFF. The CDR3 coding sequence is TGTGCCAGCAGTTTAAAGATAGGAGCTAACCCCGGGGAGCTGTTTTTT.

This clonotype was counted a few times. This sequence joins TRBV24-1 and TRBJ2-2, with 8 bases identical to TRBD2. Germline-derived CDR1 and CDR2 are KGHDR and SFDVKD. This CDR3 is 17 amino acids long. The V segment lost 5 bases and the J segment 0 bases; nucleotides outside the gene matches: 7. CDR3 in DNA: TGTGCCACCAGTGGTCGAGCGGGAGTCGCGAACACCGGGGAGCTGTTTTTT. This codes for CATSGRAGVANTGELFF.

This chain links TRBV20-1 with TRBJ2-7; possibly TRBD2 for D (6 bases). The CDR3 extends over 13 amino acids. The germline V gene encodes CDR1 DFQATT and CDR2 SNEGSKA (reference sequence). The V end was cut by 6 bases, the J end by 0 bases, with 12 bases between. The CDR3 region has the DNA TGCAGTGCCACGGGAGCCGACTCCTACGAGCAGTACTTC. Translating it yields CSATGADSYEQYF.

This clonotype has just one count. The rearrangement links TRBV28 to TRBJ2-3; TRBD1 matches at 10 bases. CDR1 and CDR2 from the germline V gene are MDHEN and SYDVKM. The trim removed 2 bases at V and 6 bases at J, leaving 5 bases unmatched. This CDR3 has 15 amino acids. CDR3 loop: CASSLGTGDWDTQYF. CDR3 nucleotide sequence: TGTGCCAGCAGTTTAGGGACAGGGGACTGGGATACGCAGTATTTT.

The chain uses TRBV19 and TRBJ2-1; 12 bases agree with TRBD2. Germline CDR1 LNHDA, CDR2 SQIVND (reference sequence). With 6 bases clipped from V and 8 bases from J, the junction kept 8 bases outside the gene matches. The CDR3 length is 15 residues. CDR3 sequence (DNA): TGTGCCAGTAGCTTCTCTAGCGGGGGGGTGTATGAGCAGTTCTTC. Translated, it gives CASSFSSGGVYEQFF. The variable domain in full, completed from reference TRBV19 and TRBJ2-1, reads DGGITQSPKYLFRKEGQNVTLSCEQNLNHDAMYWYRQDPGQGLRLIYYSQIVNDFQKGDIAEGYSVSREKKESFPLTVTSAQKNPTAFYLCASSFSSGGVYEQFFGPGTRLTVL.

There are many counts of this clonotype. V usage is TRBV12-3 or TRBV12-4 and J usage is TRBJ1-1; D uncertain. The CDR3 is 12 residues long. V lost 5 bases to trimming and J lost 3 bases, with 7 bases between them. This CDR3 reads CASSGLDTEAFF. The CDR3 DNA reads TGTGCCAGCAGTGGGCTGGACACTGAAGCTTTCTTT.

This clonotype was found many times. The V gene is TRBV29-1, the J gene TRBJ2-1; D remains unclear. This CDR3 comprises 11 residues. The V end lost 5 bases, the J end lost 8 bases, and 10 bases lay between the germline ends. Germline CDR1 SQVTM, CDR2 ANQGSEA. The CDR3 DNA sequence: TGCAGCGTTAGGTTTGCGGATGAGCAGTTCTTC. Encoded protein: CSVRFADEQFF.

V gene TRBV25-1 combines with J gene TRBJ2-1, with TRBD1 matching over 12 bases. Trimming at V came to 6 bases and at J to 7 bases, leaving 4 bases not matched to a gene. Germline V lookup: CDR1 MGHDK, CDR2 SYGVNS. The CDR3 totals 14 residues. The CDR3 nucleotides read TGTGCCAGCAGGGGGACAGGGGGCCGAAATGAGCAGTTCTTC. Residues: CASRGTGGRNEQFF. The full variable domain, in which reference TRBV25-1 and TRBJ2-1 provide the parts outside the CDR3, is EADIYQTPRYLVIGTGKKITLECSQTMGHDKMYWYQQDPGMELHLIHYSYGVNSTEKGDLSSESTVSRIRTEHFPLTLESARPSHTSQYLCASRGTGGRNEQFFGPGTRLTVL.

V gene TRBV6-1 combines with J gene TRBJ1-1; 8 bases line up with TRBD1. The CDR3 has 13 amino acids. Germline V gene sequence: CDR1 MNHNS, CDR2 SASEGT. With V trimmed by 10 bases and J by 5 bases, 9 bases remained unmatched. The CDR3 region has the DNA TGTGCCACCCGAGGACAGGGAAGGACTGAAGCTTTCTTT. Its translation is CATRGQGRTEAFF.

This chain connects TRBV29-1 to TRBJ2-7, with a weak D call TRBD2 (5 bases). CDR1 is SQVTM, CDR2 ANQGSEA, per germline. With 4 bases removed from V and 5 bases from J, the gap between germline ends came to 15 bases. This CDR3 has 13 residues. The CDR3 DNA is TGCAGCGTTGCTGGGCTATGGACTGACGAGCAGTACTTC. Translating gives CSVAGLWTDEQYF.

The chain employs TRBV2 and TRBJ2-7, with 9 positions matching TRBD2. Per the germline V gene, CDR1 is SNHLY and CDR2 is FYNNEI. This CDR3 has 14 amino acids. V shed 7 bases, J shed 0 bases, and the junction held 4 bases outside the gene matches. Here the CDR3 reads CASISGRLSYEQYF. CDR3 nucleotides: TGTGCCAGCATTAGCGGGAGACTCTCCTACGAGCAGTACTTC.

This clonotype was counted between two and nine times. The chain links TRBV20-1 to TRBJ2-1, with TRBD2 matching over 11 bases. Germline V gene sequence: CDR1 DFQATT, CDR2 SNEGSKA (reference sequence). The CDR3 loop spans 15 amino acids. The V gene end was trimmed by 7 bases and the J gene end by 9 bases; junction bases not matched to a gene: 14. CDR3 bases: TGCAGTGGTAATGGGATTAGCGGGAGGGCGCTTGAGCAGTTCTTC. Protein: CSGNGISGRALEQFF.

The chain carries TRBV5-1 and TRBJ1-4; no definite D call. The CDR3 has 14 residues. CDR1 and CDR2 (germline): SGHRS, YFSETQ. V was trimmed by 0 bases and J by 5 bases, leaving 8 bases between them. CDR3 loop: CASSLAAMNEKLFF. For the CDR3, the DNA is TGCGCCAGCAGCTTGGCCGCGATGAATGAAAAACTGTTTTTT.